This TCR beta chain appears in the sequencing data of a study of blood T cell repertoires in COVID-19. In the source study's methods: It was from reference gene primer amplification that nucleated cell counts were estimated. Method: immunoSEQ multiplex PCR; TCRdb's copy keeps in-frame clones and lacks some. V and J calls and clone size are as listed in that table; D and trimming were resolved from the DNA. The sample includes 150,000 to 200,000 clones, roughly four fifths seen only once; the top ten take roughly 6.6%. Trimming pared 2 bases from V and 1 base from J, leaving 14 bases between. The CDR3 has 16 residues. Germline CDR1 is MNHEY and CDR2 is SVGAGI.

This chain uses TRBV6-5 with TRBJ1-1, with a possible D match to TRBD1 (6 bases). This sequence was found in a woman between 35 and 50 years old with acute or convalescent COVID-19. Sequenced: peripheral blood. CDR3 coding DNA: TGTGCCAGCAGTTACATCAGGGGCGGGGGGAACACTGAAGCTTTCTTT. Its protein is CASSYIRGGGNTEAFF.